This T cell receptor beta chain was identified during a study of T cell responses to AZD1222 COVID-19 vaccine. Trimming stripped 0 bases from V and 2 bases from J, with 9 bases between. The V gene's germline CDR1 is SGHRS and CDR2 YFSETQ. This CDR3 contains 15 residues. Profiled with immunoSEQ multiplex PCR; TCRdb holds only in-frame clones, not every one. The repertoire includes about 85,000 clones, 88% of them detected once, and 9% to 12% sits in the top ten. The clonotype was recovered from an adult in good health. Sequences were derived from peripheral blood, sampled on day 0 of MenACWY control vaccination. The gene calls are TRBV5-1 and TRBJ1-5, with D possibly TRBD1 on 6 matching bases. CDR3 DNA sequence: TGCGCCAGCAGCTTGGGGGCAGGGGGCAATCAGCCCCAGCATTTT. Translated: CASSLGAGGNQPQHF.